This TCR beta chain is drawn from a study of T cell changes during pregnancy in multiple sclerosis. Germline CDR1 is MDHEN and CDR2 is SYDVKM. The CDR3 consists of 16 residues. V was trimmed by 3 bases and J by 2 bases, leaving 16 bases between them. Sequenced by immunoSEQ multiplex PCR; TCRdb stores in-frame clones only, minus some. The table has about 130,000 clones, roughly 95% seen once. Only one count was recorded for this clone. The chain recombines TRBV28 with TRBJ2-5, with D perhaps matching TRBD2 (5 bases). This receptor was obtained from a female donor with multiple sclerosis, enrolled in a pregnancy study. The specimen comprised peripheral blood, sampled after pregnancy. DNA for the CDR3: TGTGCCAGCAGTTTTTTAGGGAGCTCCGATCAAGAGACCCAGTACTTC. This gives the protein CASSFLGSSDQETQYF. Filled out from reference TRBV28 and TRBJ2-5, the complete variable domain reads DVKVTQSSRYLVKRTGEKVFLECVQDMDHENMFWYRQDPGLGLRLIYFSYDVKMKEKGDIPEGYSVSREKKERFSLILESASTNQTSMYLCASSFLGSSDQETQYFGPGTRLLVL.